This T cell receptor (beta chain) stems from a study of T cells in Graves' hyperthyroidism and ophthalmopathy. The germline CDR1 and CDR2 sequences are LGHNA and YSLEER. The CDR3 has 16 residues. V was trimmed by 3 bases and J by 11 bases, leaving 25 bases between them. This clonotype came up a few times. Amplified TCR beta CDR3 regions came from RNA transcripts. Initially, a first-round RT-PCR of the TCR CDR3 employed the HTBI primer set. TCRdb recomputed calls from the multiplex PCR reads with MiXCR, one row per CDR3 protein. There are roughly 560,000 distinct CDR3 sequences in the sample; roughly 15% occur only once, and approximately 4.3% lies in the top ten.

The receptor's source is a woman aged 40 to 50 with Graves' ophthalmopathy. The J gene is TRBJ1-1, the V gene TRBV4-3, with D maybe TRBD1 (5 bases). Material for sequencing was blood. The CDR3 DNA reads TGCGCCAGCAGCCAGCGACATACCGGGAGGGGAGACTGGGCTTTCTTT. Translated: CASSQRHTGRGDWAFF.